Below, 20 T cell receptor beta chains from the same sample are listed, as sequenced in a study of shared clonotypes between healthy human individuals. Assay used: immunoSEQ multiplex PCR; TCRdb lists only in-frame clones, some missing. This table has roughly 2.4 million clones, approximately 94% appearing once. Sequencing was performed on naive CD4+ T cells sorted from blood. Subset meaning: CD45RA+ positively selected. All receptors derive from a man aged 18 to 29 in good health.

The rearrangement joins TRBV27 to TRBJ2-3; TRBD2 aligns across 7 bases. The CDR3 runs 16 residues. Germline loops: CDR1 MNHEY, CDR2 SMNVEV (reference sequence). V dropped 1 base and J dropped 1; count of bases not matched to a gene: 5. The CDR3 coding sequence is TGTGCCAGCAGTTTATGGAGCGGGACCCGCACAGATACGCAGTATTTT. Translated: CASSLWSGTRTDTQYF.

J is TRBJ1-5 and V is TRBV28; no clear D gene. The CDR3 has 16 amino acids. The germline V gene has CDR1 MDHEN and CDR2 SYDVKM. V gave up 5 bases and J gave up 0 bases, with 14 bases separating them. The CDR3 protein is CASSRTGSNSNQPQHF. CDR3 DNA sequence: TGTGCCAGCAGTCGCACCGGGAGTAATAGCAATCAGCCCCAGCATTTT.

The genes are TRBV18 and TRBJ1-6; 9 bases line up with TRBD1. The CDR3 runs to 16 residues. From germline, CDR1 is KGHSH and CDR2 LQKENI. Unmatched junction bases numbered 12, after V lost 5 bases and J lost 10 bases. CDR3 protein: CASSFSGQGEGSPLHF. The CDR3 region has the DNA TGTGCCAGCTCATTTTCGGGACAGGGTGAGGGATCACCCCTCCACTTT.

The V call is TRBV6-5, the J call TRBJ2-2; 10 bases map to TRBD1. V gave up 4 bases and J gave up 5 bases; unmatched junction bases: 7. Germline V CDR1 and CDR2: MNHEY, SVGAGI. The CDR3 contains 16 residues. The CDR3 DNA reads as TGTGCCAGCAGTTTCCTCGGGACAGGGGTAACCGGGGAGCTGTTTTTT. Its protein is CASSFLGTGVTGELFF.

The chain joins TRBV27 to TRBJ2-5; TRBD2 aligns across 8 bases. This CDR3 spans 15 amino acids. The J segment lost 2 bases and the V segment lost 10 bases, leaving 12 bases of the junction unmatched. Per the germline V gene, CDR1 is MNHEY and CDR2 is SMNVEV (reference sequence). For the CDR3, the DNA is TGTGCCACCTCAGGGAGCGGGGGATATCAAGAGACCCAGTACTTC. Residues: CATSGSGGYQETQYF.

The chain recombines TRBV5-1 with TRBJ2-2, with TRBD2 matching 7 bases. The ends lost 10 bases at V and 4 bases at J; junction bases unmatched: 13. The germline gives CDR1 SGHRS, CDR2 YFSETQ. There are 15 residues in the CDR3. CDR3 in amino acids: CAPKRGRMGTGELFF. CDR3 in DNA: TGCGCCCCCAAGCGGGGAAGGATGGGCACCGGGGAGCTGTTTTTT.

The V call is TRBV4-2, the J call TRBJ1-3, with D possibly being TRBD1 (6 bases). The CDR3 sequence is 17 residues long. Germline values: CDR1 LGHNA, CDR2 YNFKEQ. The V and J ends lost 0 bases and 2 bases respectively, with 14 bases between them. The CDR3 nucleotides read TGTGCCAGCAGCCAAGATGGAGCAGGGGCCGCTGGAAACACCATATATTTT. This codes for CASSQDGAGAAGNTIYF.

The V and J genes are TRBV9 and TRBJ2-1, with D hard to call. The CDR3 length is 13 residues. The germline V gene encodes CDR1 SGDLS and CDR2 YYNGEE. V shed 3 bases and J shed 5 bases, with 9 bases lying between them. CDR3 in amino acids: CASSGAPNNEQFF. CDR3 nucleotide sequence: TGTGCCAGCAGCGGGGCTCCCAACAATGAGCAGTTCTTC. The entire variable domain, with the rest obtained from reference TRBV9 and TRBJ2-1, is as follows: DSGVTQTPKHLITATGQRVTLRCSPRSGDLSVYWYQQSLDQGLQFLIQYYNGEERAKGNILERFSAQQFPDLHSELNLSSLELGDSALYFCASSGAPNNEQFFGPGTRLTVL.

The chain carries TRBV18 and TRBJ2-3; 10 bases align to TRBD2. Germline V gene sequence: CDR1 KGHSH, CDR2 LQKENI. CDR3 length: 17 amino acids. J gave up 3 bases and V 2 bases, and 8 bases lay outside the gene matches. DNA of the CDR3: TGTGCCAGCTCACCAGGACTAGCGGCCCAGGGGACAGATACGCAGTATTTT. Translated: CASSPGLAAQGTDTQYF.

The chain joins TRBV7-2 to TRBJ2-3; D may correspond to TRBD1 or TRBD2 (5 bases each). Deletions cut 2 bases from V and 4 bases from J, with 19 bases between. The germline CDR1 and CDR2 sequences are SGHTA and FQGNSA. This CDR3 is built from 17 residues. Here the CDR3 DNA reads TGTGCCAGCAGCTTATATGGGGCTTCGGGGCCTCCAGATACGCAGTATTTT. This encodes CASSLYGASGPPDTQYF.

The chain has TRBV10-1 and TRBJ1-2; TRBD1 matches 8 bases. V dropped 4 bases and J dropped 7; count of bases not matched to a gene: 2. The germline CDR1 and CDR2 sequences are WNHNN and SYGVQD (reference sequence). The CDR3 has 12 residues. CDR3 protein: CASSATGGGYTF. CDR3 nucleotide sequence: TGCGCCAGCAGTGCCACAGGGGGTGGCTACACCTTC.

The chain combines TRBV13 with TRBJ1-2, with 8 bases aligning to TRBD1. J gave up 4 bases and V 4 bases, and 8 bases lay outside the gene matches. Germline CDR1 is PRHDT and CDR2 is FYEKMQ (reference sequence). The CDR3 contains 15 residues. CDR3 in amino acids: CASSSGQGRGYGYTF. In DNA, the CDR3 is TGTGCCAGCAGCTCAGGACAGGGAAGGGGCTATGGCTACACCTTC. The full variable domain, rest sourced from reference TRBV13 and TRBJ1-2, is AAGVIQSPRHLIKEKRETATLKCYPIPRHDTVYWYQQGPGQDPQFLISFYEKMQSDKGSIPDRFSAQQFSDYHSELNMSSLELGDSALYFCASSSGQGRGYGYTFGSGTRLTVV.

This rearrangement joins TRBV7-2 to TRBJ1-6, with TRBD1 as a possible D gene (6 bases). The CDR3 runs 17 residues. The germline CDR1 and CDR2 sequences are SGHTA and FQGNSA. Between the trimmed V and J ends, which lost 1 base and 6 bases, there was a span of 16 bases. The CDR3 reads CASSLGEGGLGNSPLHF. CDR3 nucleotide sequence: TGTGCCAGCAGCTTAGGGGAGGGGGGGTTAGGTAATTCACCCCTCCACTTT. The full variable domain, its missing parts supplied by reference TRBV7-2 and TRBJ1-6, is GAGVSQSPSNKVTEKGKDVELRCDPISGHTALYWYRQSLGQGLEFLIYFQGNSAPDKSGLPSDRFSAERTGGSVSTLTIQRTQQEDSAVYLCASSLGEGGLGNSPLHFGNGTRLTVT.

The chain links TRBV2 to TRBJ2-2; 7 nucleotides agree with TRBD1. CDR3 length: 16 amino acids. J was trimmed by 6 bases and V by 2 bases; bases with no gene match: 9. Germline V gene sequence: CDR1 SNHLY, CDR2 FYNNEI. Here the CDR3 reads CASSERGQRTAGELFF. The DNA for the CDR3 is TGTGCCAGCAGTGAAAGGGGGCAGAGAACGGCCGGGGAGCTGTTTTTT.

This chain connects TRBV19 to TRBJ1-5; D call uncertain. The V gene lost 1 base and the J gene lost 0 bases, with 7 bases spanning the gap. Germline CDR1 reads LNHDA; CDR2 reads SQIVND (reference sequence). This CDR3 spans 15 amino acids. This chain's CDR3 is CASSIGQYSNQPQHF. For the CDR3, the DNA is TGTGCCAGTAGTATAGGGCAGTATAGCAATCAGCCCCAGCATTTT.

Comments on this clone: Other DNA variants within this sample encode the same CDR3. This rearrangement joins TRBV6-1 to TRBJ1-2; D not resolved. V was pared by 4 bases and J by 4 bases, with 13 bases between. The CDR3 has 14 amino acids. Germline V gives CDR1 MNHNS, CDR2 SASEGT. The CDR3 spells CASSVGSGGYGYTF. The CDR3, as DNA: TGTGCCAGCAGTGTAGGATCGGGCGGCTATGGCTACACCTTC.

The CDR3 bases are TGTGCCAGCAGCTTAGACACGGGATGGGAGTATTTT. Translated, it gives CASSLDTGWEYF. This chain joins TRBV7-2 and TRBJ2-3, with D possibly matching TRBD2 (5 bases). Trimming stripped 1 base from V and 13 bases from J, with 12 bases between. Germline CDR1 reads SGHTA; CDR2 reads FQGNSA. The CDR3 consists of 12 residues.

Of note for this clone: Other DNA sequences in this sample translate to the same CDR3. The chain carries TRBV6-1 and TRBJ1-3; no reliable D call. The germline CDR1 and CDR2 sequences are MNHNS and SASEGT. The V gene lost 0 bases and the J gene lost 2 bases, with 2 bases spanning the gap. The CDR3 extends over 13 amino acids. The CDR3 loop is CASSEATGNTIYF. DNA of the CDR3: TGTGCCAGCAGTGAAGCTACTGGAAACACCATATATTTT.

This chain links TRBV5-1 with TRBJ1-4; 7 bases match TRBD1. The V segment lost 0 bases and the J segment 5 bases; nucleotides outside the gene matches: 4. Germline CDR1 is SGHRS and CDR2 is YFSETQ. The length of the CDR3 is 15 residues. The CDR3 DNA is TGCGCCAGCAGCTTGGCAGGGGGTAGAAATGAAAAACTGTTTTTT. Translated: CASSLAGGRNEKLFF.

In DNA form, the CDR3 reads TGTGCCAGCAGCTTAGTCGGGCAAGAGACCCAGTACTTC. It codes for CASSLVGQETQYF. V usage is TRBV7-6 and J usage is TRBJ2-5; no clear D gene. CDR1 is SGHVS, CDR2 FNYEAQ, per germline. With 1 base removed from V and 2 bases from J, the gap between germline ends came to 5 bases. This CDR3 has 13 amino acids.